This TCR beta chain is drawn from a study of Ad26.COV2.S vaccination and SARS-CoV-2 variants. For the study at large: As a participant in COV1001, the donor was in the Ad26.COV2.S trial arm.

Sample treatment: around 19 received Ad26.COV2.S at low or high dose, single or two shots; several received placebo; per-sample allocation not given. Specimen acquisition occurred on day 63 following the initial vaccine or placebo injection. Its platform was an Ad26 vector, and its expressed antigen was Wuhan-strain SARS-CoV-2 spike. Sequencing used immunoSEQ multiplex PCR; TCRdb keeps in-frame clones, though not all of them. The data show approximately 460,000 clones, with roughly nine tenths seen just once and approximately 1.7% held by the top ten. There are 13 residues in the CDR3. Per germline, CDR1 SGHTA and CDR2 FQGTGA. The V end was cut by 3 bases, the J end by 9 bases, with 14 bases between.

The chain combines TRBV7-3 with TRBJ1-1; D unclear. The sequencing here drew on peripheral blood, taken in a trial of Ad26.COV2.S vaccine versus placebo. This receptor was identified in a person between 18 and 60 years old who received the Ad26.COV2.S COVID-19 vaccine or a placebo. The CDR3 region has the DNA TGTGCCAGCAGCTTGACAAATTCCGGCCAAGCTTTCTTT. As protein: CASSLTNSGQAFF.